This is a list of T cell receptor beta chains from one sample in a study of shared clonotypes between healthy human individuals. Measured with immunoSEQ multiplex PCR; TCRdb has only the in-frame clones, and not every one. The sample holds approximately 2,300,000 clones, 85% to 95% seen once. Sequenced input: naive CD4+ T cells from PBMCs. The receptors here all came from a man younger than 35 in good health. Some clones in this sample may be carry-over from other donors' samples. Both conserved end residues are part of each CDR3. A D gene is named only where the DNA matches it firmly. Expanded clones get a size class; other rows say once, few or many, or leave the size out.

v_gene	d_gene	abundance	j_gene	CDR3aa	CDR3nt
TRBV28	TRBD1	once	TRBJ1-1	CASRPGGPGNTEAFF	TGTGCCAGCAGACCAGGGGGGCCAGGGAACACTGAAGCTTTCTTT
TRBV9	TRBD2	NA	TRBJ2-5	CASSRSGTSVEETQYF	TGTGCCAGCAGCAGATCCGGGACTAGCGTGGAAGAGACCCAGTACTTC
TRBV7-9	TRBD1	NA	TRBJ2-1	CASSPKPGQGKNEQFF	TGTGCCAGCAGCCCAAAACCGGGACAGGGCAAAAATGAGCAGTTCTTC
TRBV18	TRBD1	NA	TRBJ1-3	CASSPPGQGRDTIYF	TGTGCCAGCTCACCCCCAGGACAGGGAAGGGACACCATATATTTT
TRBV9	NA	NA	TRBJ2-7	CASSVIQGSEQYF	TGTGCCAGCAGCGTCATACAGGGATCCGAGCAGTACTTC
TRBV6-5	TRBD2	once	TRBJ2-7	CASSRGTSGRYEQYF	TGTGCCAGCAGTCGGGGGACTAGCGGGAGGTACGAGCAGTACTTC
TRBV6-6	NA	NA	TRBJ1-2	CASSYLPSANYGYTF	TGTGCCAGCAGTTATCTACCTTCAGCTAACTATGGCTACACCTTC
TRBV2	NA	NA	TRBJ2-2	CASIGNTGELFF	TGTGCCAGCATTGGCAACACCGGGGAGCTGTTTTTT
TRBV5-1	NA	NA	TRBJ1-6	CASSKAPAGANSPLHF	TGCGCCAGCAGCAAGGCCCCTGCAGGGGCGAATTCACCCCTCCACTTT
TRBV19	TRBD1	NA	TRBJ2-7	CATGQGAYEQYF	TGTGCCACTGGACAGGGCGCCTACGAGCAGTACTTC
TRBV7-2	TRBD2	NA	TRBJ2-2	CASSLVLAGAPGTGELFF	TGTGCCAGCAGCTTAGTTTTAGCGGGAGCCCCTGGGACCGGGGAGCTGTTTTTT
TRBV27	NA	NA	TRBJ2-1	CASSRTNEQFF	TGTGCCAGCAGTCGGACCAATGAGCAGTTCTTC
TRBV6-1	TRBD2	NA	TRBJ2-3	CASSELGGRMSDTQYF	TGTGCCAGCAGTGAATTGGGCGGGAGGATGTCAGATACGCAGTATTTT
TRBV6-5	NA	NA	TRBJ1-5	CASSTDRNNQPQHF	TGTGCCAGCAGTACGGACAGAAACAATCAGCCCCAGCATTTT
TRBV6-1	TRBD1	NA	TRBJ1-5	CASSDLRSGGQPQHF	TGTGCCAGCAGTGATCTTAGGTCAGGGGGTCAGCCCCAGCATTTT
TRBV5-5	NA	NA	TRBJ1-2	CASSRRWDGDGYTF	TGTGCCAGCAGCCGAAGGTGGGATGGGGATGGCTACACCTTC
TRBV27	TRBD2	NA	TRBJ2-3	CASSSTSGRTDTQYF	TGTGCCAGCAGTTCCACTAGCGGGAGGACAGATACGCAGTATTTT
TRBV6-1	TRBD1	NA	TRBJ1-2	CASRETGGDGYTF	TGTGCCAGCAGAGAGACAGGGGGCGATGGCTACACCTTC
TRBV7-2	TRBD1	NA	TRBJ2-1	CASSLFGTGGWNEQFF	TGTGCCAGCAGCTTATTCGGGACAGGGGGGTGGAATGAGCAGTTCTTC
TRBV5-8	NA	NA	TRBJ2-3	CASSLSGVGLGTQYF	TGTGCCAGCAGCTTGTCGGGAGTGGGTCTCGGTACGCAGTATTTT
TRBV11-1	TRBD2	NA	TRBJ2-2	CASRPGLVTGELFF	TGTGCCAGCAGGCCCGGACTAGTCACCGGGGAGCTGTTTTTT
TRBV5-1	NA	NA	TRBJ1-4	CASSLSGASNEKLFF	TGCGCCAGCAGCTTGTCGGGTGCGTCTAATGAAAAACTGTTTTTT
TRBV19	TRBD2	NA	TRBJ2-3	CASSLAGTPRDTQYF	TGTGCCAGTAGTTTAGCGGGAACCCCCCGGGACACGCAGTATTTT
TRBV11-2	NA	NA	TRBJ2-4	CASSSGAAKNIQYF	TGTGCCAGCAGTTCAGGGGCAGCCAAAAACATTCAGTACTTC
TRBV18	NA	once	TRBJ2-7	CASSPRSSYEQYF	TGTGCCAGCTCACCACGCAGCTCCTACGAGCAGTACTTC
TRBV5-1	NA	NA	TRBJ1-2	CASSGPPENYGYTF	TGCGCCAGCAGCGGGCCCCCAGAGAACTATGGCTACACCTTC
TRBV5-1	TRBD1	NA	TRBJ1-1	CASSLSGTAVMNTEAFF	TGCGCCAGCAGCTTAAGCGGGACAGCAGTTATGAACACTGAAGCTTTCTTT
TRBV19	TRBD1	NA	TRBJ2-3	CASSQRGRSTDTQYF	TGTGCCAGTAGTCAAAGGGGGCGATCGACAGATACGCAGTATTTT
TRBV5-1	TRBD2	NA	TRBJ2-7	CASSLAGLGSSYEQYF	TGCGCCAGCAGCTTGGCCGGACTAGGGAGCTCCTACGAGCAGTACTTC